This T cell receptor (beta chain) originates from a study of blood T cells in healthy people across ages (dated by TCRdb to 2013 to 2016). About the investigation overall: In model experiments, template switching captured about one uniquely barcoded TCR beta cDNA molecule for every two T cells. The donors were split into four age groups: young (average about 15 years), middle-aged (roughly 39), aged (over 55) and long-lived (approximately 80). The study analyzed two additional independent replicas of 1 million unique cDNA reads from the same blood draw for two donors, one aged 18 to 29 and one aged 80 or older. To avoid experimental bias, donors of different ages were distributed randomly across sequencing lanes. Using deep sequencing normalized with unique cDNA molecular identifiers, the study measured how TCR beta repertoire diversity changes with age.

Details on this clonotype: This receptor's antigen is unknown. No quality values exist for individual bases; no much larger clone is one base distant.

Overall study results and their limits: Total diversity estimates from one million sequenced T cells were considered lower bounds and underestimates. The long-lived group showed more naive CD4+ T cells, fewer expanded clones and increased TCR diversity than the aged group, suggesting age selection. The CMV infection status of donors was not known, potentially confounding age-related changes in expanded clonotypes. There was a strong correlation between observed TCR beta diversity and the percentage of naive T cells measured by flow cytometry. Since profiling was done on bulk unsorted PBMCs, naive and antigen-experienced compartments could not be conclusively compared. As age increased, observed TCR beta diversity per million T cells dropped in a roughly linear way, and a significant reduction was already evident by age about 40.

The approximately 40 donors, aged 6 to 90 years, were systemically healthy Caucasian individuals from Russia. Ten milliliters of peripheral blood were drawn from each donor into EDTA-treated Vacutainer tubes. Ficoll-Paque density-gradient centrifugation was used to isolate PBMCs, with at least 7 million obtained per sample. Trizol reagent was used to extract total RNA from the PBMCs, yielding at least 6 micrograms per sample. For every donor, flow cytometry on a PBMC aliquot measured the percentage of naive CD45RAhigh/CD27high T cells. From its cysteine to its phenylalanine, the CDR3 spans 14 amino acids. Only the CDR3 DNA is retained, 42 bases long and in frame from the first base. The junction carries 12 bases between V and J, which are trimmed by 0 bases and 5 bases respectively. Via the germline V gene, CDR1 is SGHRS and CDR2 YFSETQ. Library preparation used 5' RACE. Sequencing took place on an Illumina HiSeq 2500. The second PCR ran for roughly 6 to 11 cycles and used a J-beta primer mix along with a sample-barcoded 5' primer. A template-switch 5' adaptor carrying 12 random nucleotides introduced a unique molecular identifier onto each TCR beta cDNA molecule. Each sample yielded at least 2.5 million CDR3-containing paired-end reads. The Mint cDNA synthesis kit, primed by a TRBC-specific oligonucleotide, was used to synthesize first-strand cDNA from all RNA. Following uracil-DNA glycosylase treatment, all cDNA underwent a first 18-cycle PCR with the universal primers M1SS and BC2_uni_R. In the authors' own workflow: For normalization, 1 million high-quality reads were randomly selected from each sample, with every read carrying a distinct molecular identifier. Instead of being binned into consensus sequences, reads with shared molecular identifiers were discarded. CDR3 identification, clonotype clustering and error correction used MiTCR with a Q25 quality threshold and the strictest error-elimination algorithm. A nonparametric unseen species model using Euler transformation provided a lower-bound estimate of total TCR beta diversity. The raw public reads went through TCRdb reprocessing: fastp at Q25, MiXCR clone calling, in-frame beta chains kept. Rows are combined by CDR3 protein, so each entry shows the most common genes and DNA. TCRdb assigned the V and J calls; the authors' analysis was not used. This sample is represented by over 1,500,000 distinct CDR3 sequences; 49% of them were singletons. About 2.1% of the sample is held by the ten biggest clonotypes.

Sequencing was carried out using blood. The sequence was collected from a woman between 35 and 50 years old in good health. The chain joins TRBV5-1 to TRBJ2-7; the D gene is unclear. The CDR3 reads CASSLDSSYHEQYF. The base sequence is TGCGCCAGCAGCTTGGACAGTTCCTACCACGAGCAGTACTTC. Reference TRBV5-1 and TRBJ2-7 proteins supply the regions before and after the CDR3; the full variable domain is: KAGVTQTPRYLIKTRGQQVTLSCSPISGHRSVSWYQQTPGQGLQFLFEYFSETQRNKGNFPGRFSGRQFSNSRSEMNVSTLELGDSALYLCASSLDSSYHEQYFGPGTRLTVT.